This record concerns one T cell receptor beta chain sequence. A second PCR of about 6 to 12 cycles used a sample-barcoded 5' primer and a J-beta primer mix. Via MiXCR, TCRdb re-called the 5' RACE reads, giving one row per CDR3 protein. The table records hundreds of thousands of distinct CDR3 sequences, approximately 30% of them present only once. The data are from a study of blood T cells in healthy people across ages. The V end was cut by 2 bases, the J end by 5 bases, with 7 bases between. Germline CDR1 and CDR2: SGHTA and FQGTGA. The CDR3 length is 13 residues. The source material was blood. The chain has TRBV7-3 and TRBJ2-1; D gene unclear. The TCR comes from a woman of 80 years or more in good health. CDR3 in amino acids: CASSLDHNNEQFF. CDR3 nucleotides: TGTGCCAGCAGCTTAGACCACAACAATGAGCAGTTCTTC.